This TCR beta chain was recovered during a study of CDR3 diversity in severe acne. Germline V gene lookup returns CDR1 MGHDK and CDR2 SYGVNS. V was pared by 5 bases and J by 8 bases, with 7 bases of the junction left unmatched. The CDR3 loop spans 14 amino acids. TCRdb itself ran the PCR reads through MiXCR, one entry per CDR3 protein. The sample comprises 79,000 or so distinct CDR3 sequences, approximately 49% of which are singletons, and 11% rests with the top ten. Sequencing was done on a sample of blood. V gene TRBV25-1 combines with J gene TRBJ1-4; 8 bases line up with TRBD1. The origin of this receptor is a male donor with severe acne vulgaris. CDR3 in amino acids: CASSYTGGKEKLFF. The DNA of the CDR3 is TGTGCCAGCAGTTACACAGGGGGGAAGGAAAAACTGTTTTTT. The full variable domain, with the rest looked up from reference TRBV25-1 and TRBJ1-4, is EADIYQTPRYLVIGTGKKITLECSQTMGHDKMYWYQQDPGMELHLIHYSYGVNSTEKGDLSSESTVSRIRTEHFPLTLESARPSHTSQYLCASSYTGGKEKLFFGSGTQLSVL.